These 29 T cell receptor beta chains were all obtained from the same sample, sequenced in a study of OX40 agonist ivuxolimab in advanced cancers. Assay: immunoSEQ multiplex PCR; the TCRdb copy retains only in-frame clones and omits some. The table records approximately 100,000 clones, more than 80% of them present only once. The sample here was CD4+ or CD8+ T cells sorted from blood, taken in a trial of the OX40 agonist ivuxolimab. These receptors were obtained from an adult with an advanced solid tumor such as melanoma, head and neck, liver or kidney cancer.

The chain couples TRBV27 to TRBJ1-1; no clear D. The germline gives CDR1 MNHEY, CDR2 SMNVEV (reference sequence). CDR3 length: 13 amino acids. With 5 bases removed from V and 3 bases from J, the gap between germline ends came to 10 bases. CDR3 nucleotides: TGTGCCAGCAGTGAGGGCGGATACACTGAAGCTTTCTTT. Translating it yields CASSEGGYTEAFF.

The gene calls are TRBV4-1 and TRBJ2-1, with D unclear. Germline V lookup: CDR1 MGHRA, CDR2 YSYEKL. V gave up 0 bases and J gave up 8 bases, with 8 bases separating them. CDR3 size: 13 residues. The CDR3: CASSQDPPDEQFF. CDR3 DNA: TGCGCCAGCAGCCAAGATCCCCCCGATGAGCAGTTCTTC.

This CDR3 reads CASSFFLQGLNYGYTF. In DNA form, the CDR3 reads TGTGCCAGCAGCTTTTTTTTACAAGGCCTTAACTATGGCTACACCTTC. The V and J genes are TRBV7-9 and TRBJ1-2; D is undetermined. The CDR3 has 16 amino acids. V was clipped by 3 bases and J by 1 base, with 15 bases between them. From germline, CDR1 is SEHNR and CDR2 FQNEAQ (reference sequence).

The count of this clone is one. The chain employs TRBV5-6 and TRBJ1-4; D gene uncertain. V gave up 1 base and J gave up 0 bases, with 4 bases separating them. This CDR3 region has 14 residues. The germline V gene encodes CDR1 SGHDT and CDR2 YYEEEE. CDR3 amino acids: CASSLYSTNEKLFF. The DNA for the CDR3 is TGTGCCAGCAGCTTGTACTCAACTAATGAAAAACTGTTTTTT.

A remark on this clone: Other DNA sequences of this sample code for an identical CDR3. The V gene is TRBV30, the J gene TRBJ2-5, with unresolved D. V gave up 2 bases and J gave up 3 bases, with 10 bases separating them. The CDR3 length is 13 residues. Germline V lookup: CDR1 GTSNPN, CDR2 SVGIG (reference sequence). The CDR3 coding sequence is TGTGCCTGGAGTTGGTATAGTGAAGAGACCCAGTACTTC. This sequence encodes CAWSWYSEETQYF.

The chain recombines TRBV19 with TRBJ2-5; 7 positions agree with TRBD2. The end of the DNA fits TRBJ2-7 better, so the J call may be wrong. The CDR3 runs to 13 residues. CDR1 and CDR2 (germline): LNHDA, SQIVND (reference sequence). CDR3 protein: CASSPASGREQYF. The CDR3 DNA reads TGTGCCAGTAGCCCGGCTAGCGGACGCGAGCAGTACTTC.

The CDR3 bases are TGCAGCGTTGAAGTGGGGACCGACCGAAACACCATATATTTT. Its translation: CSVEVGTDRNTIYF. The chain has TRBV29-1 and TRBJ1-3, with D possibly matching TRBD1 (5 bases). Germline V gives CDR1 SQVTM, CDR2 ANQGSEA. This CDR3 has 14 residues. Trimming pared 1 base from V and 5 bases from J, leaving 12 bases between.

The chain links TRBV6-5 to TRBJ1-3, with D uncertain. Per the germline V gene, CDR1 is MNHEY and CDR2 is SVGAGI. CDR3 size: 15 residues. V was shortened by 5 bases and J by 4 bases, with 15 bases between the two germline ends. The CDR3 loop reads CASSPHRRGGNTIYF. DNA for the CDR3: TGTGCCAGCAGTCCCCATCGGCGTGGGGGAAACACCATATATTTT.

The rearrangement links TRBV7-8 to TRBJ1-2, with a possible D match to TRBD1 (5 bases). Germline values: CDR1 SGHVS, CDR2 FQNEAQ. This CDR3 spans 13 amino acids. The V gene lost 0 bases and the J gene lost 8 bases, with 10 bases spanning the gap. DNA of the CDR3: TGTGCCAGCAGCTTAGCGACAGCGACCGGCTACACCTTC. Amino acid sequence: CASSLATATGYTF. The full variable domain, its missing parts supplied by reference TRBV7-8 and TRBJ1-2, is GAGVSQSPRYKVAKRGQDVALRCDPISGHVSLFWYQQALGQGPEFLTYFQNEAQLDKSGLPSDRFFAERPEGSVSTLKIQRTQQEDSAVYLCASSLATATGYTFGSGTRLTVV.

V usage is TRBV19 and J usage is TRBJ2-1; D ambiguous. The V gene lost 10 bases and the J gene lost 4 bases, with 5 bases spanning the gap. The germline V gene has CDR1 LNHDA and CDR2 SQIVND (reference sequence). This CDR3 contains 10 residues. CDR3 sequence reads: CATHYNEQFF. Here the CDR3 DNA reads TGTGCCACCCATTACAATGAGCAGTTCTTC.

The chain has TRBV25-1 and TRBJ1-4; weak D call: TRBD1 (5 bases). The CDR3 has 14 residues. Trimming pared 6 bases from V and 1 base from J, leaving 9 bases between. CDR1 MGHDK and CDR2 SYGVNS come from the germline V gene. CDR3 bases: TGTGCCAGCAGCTCGGGGGAAACTAATGAAAAACTGTTTTTT. Encoded protein: CASSSGETNEKLFF.

The genes are TRBV7-8 and TRBJ2-7; a weak D match, TRBD2 (6 bases). The germline V gene encodes CDR1 SGHVS and CDR2 FQNEAQ. The V end lost 4 bases, the J end lost 6 bases, and 19 bases lay between the germline ends. CDR3 length: 15 residues. CDR3 amino acids: CASSSVGALGGEQYF. The CDR3 DNA follows: TGTGCCAGCAGCTCGGTGGGTGCCCTGGGAGGCGAGCAGTACTTC.

CDR3 DNA: TGTGCCAGCAAACTAGACAGGGGGTGGGAGACCCAGTACTTC. This translates into CASKLDRGWETQYF. The chain uses TRBV2 and TRBJ2-5, with 9 bases fitting TRBD1. CDR3 length equals 14 residues. The junction had 8 bases not matched to a gene; V was cut back by 7 bases and J by 5 bases. The germline V gene encodes CDR1 SNHLY and CDR2 FYNNEI.

V and J are TRBV15 and TRBJ1-1; D may be TRBD1 (5 bases). Germline lookup yields CDR1 LNHNV and CDR2 YYDKDF (reference sequence). V dropped 2 bases and J dropped 4 bases, with 14 bases sitting between them. This CDR3 is built from 15 residues. CDR3 sequence (DNA): TGTGCCACCAGCAGAAGGCCCGGGGGAGGCACTGAAGCTTTCTTT. Protein: CATSRRPGGGTEAFF.

V gene TRBV9 combines with J gene TRBJ1-2; D is unclear. There are 14 residues in the CDR3. The V end was cut by 3 bases, the J end by 0 bases, with 9 bases between. Germline CDR1 and CDR2: SGDLS and YYNGEE. The DNA for the CDR3 is TGTGCCAGCAGCGCTAATAGAGCTAACTATGGCTACACCTTC. Protein product: CASSANRANYGYTF.

The CDR3: CASGRGSTEAFF. For the CDR3, the DNA is TGTGCCAGTGGCAGGGGGTCCACTGAAGCTTTCTTT. The chain is built from TRBV19 and TRBJ1-1; 7 bases align to TRBD1. The CDR3 loop spans 12 amino acids. The germline gives CDR1 LNHDA, CDR2 SQIVND (reference sequence). V was clipped by 8 bases and J by 4 bases; unmatched bases: 4.

The chain combines TRBV5-1 with TRBJ1-2; D is ambiguous. Germline V CDR1 and CDR2: SGHRS, YFSETQ. CDR3 length equals 14 residues. With 2 bases removed from V and 4 bases from J, the gap between germline ends came to 12 bases. CDR3 nucleotides: TGCGCCAGCAGCTTTGAAGAAAGGAGCTATGGCTACACCTTC. Residues: CASSFEERSYGYTF.

V is TRBV9 and J is TRBJ2-1; TRBD1 is a possible D gene (6 bases). The germline CDR1 and CDR2 sequences are SGDLS and YYNGEE. This CDR3 region has 15 residues. V was shortened by 3 bases and J by 9 bases, with 19 bases between the two germline ends. CDR3 in amino acids: CASSDLPGVGSEQFF. CDR3 in DNA: TGTGCCAGCAGCGACCTTCCAGGGGTTGGGAGTGAGCAGTTCTTC.

This clone showed up just once. The chain recombines TRBV18 with TRBJ2-5; D is undetermined. Deletions cut 3 bases from V and 4 bases from J, with 6 bases between. The CDR3 contains 12 residues. Germline V gene lookup returns CDR1 KGHSH and CDR2 LQKENI. This CDR3 reads CASSPLGETQYF. CDR3 coding DNA: TGTGCCAGCTCACCCTTGGGAGAGACCCAGTACTTC.

The chain carries TRBV4-3 and TRBJ1-4, with D unclear. The CDR3 spans 15 residues. V was trimmed by 1 base and J by 5 bases, leaving 11 bases between them. Germline lookup yields CDR1 LGHNA and CDR2 YSLEER. In DNA, the CDR3 is TGCGCCAGCAGCCAAGGGTCCGCCGAGAATGAAAAACTGTTTTTT. This codes for CASSQGSAENEKLFF.

This chain links TRBV7-8 with TRBJ1-2, with a tentative D call TRBD1 (6 bases). The V and J ends lost 2 bases and 4 bases respectively, with 14 bases between them. From germline, CDR1 is SGHVS and CDR2 FQNEAQ. The CDR3 is made up of 15 amino acids. CDR3 coding DNA: TGTGCCAGCAGCTTACCAAAAACAGGGAGCTATGGCTACACCTTC. It codes for CASSLPKTGSYGYTF. The entire variable domain, with the rest obtained from reference TRBV7-8 and TRBJ1-2, is as follows: GAGVSQSPRYKVAKRGQDVALRCDPISGHVSLFWYQQALGQGPEFLTYFQNEAQLDKSGLPSDRFFAERPEGSVSTLKIQRTQQEDSAVYLCASSLPKTGSYGYTFGSGTRLTVV.

V and J are TRBV10-1 and TRBJ1-1; D remains unclear. V was cut by 2 bases and J by 0 bases, with 10 bases left in between. The CDR3 is 15 amino acids. Germline V lookup: CDR1 WNHNN, CDR2 SYGVQD (reference sequence). In DNA, the CDR3 is TGCGCCAGCAGTGAGAGTCGGGGTATGAACACTGAAGCTTTCTTT. Its translation is CASSESRGMNTEAFF.

This clone was picked up one time. The rearrangement links TRBV4-2 to TRBJ2-3; D uncertain. Germline V CDR1 and CDR2: LGHNA, YNFKEQ. V was shortened by 4 bases and J by 6 bases, with 11 bases between the two germline ends. The CDR3 runs 13 residues. The CDR3 bases are TGTGCCAGCAGCCCCAGGTCCGAGGATACGCAGTATTTT. Translation: CASSPRSEDTQYF.

This clone was detected a few times. The V and J genes are TRBV9 and TRBJ1-1; no reliable D call. The CDR3 is 14 amino acids. Germline V gene data show CDR1 as SGDLS and CDR2 as YYNGEE. Trimming took 1 base from V and 0 from J, leaving 7 bases between them. The CDR3 region is CASSVRGMNTEAFF. CDR3 bases: TGTGCCAGCAGCGTACGCGGGATGAACACTGAAGCTTTCTTT.

The chain carries TRBV11-2 and TRBJ2-7, with 8 bases fitting TRBD2. CDR3 length equals 15 residues. Germline values: CDR1 SGHAT, CDR2 FQNNGV. The V gene end was trimmed by 3 bases and the J gene end by 2 bases; junction bases not matched to a gene: 6. CDR3 residues: CASSFGAGVTYEQYF. The CDR3, as DNA: TGTGCCAGCAGCTTCGGAGCGGGGGTCACCTACGAGCAGTACTTC.

The chain couples TRBV27 to TRBJ2-1, with 9 bases identical to TRBD2. Per germline, CDR1 MNHEY and CDR2 SMNVEV (reference sequence). Germline trimming cut 5 bases from V and 4 bases from J; bases unmatched to any gene: 9. This CDR3 is built from 16 residues. DNA for the CDR3: TGTGCCAGCAGTGCCCCTAGCGGGGAGATATACAATGAGCAGTTCTTC. Residues: CASSAPSGEIYNEQFF.

The chain is built from TRBV27 and TRBJ1-5; 11 nucleotides match TRBD1. J lost 6 bases, V lost 5 bases, and 6 bases had no gene match. The CDR3 covers 15 residues. Germline V gene lookup returns CDR1 MNHEY and CDR2 SMNVEV (reference sequence). CDR3 region: CASSPDRGLVQPQHF. In DNA, the CDR3 is TGTGCCAGCAGTCCGGACAGGGGGCTGGTTCAGCCCCAGCATTTT.

The chain carries TRBV7-9 and TRBJ1-2; possibly TRBD1 for D (5 bases). The germline V gene encodes CDR1 SEHNR and CDR2 FQNEAQ (reference sequence). V gave up 0 bases and J gave up 7 bases, with 12 bases separating them. The CDR3 length is 14 residues. The CDR3 nucleotides are TGTGCCAGCAGCTTAGCGGGGCGGCGGGGTGGCTACACCTTC. Amino acid sequence: CASSLAGRRGGYTF.

The V gene is TRBV7-2, the J gene TRBJ1-6, with D possibly TRBD1 on 6 matching bases. Trimming shortened V by 5 bases and J by 7 bases, and 9 bases separated the two germline ends. Germline CDR1 is SGHTA and CDR2 is FQGNSA. This CDR3 has 13 amino acids. The CDR3 loop is CASSGTLNSPLHF. CDR3 sequence (DNA): TGTGCCAGCAGCGGGACACTAAATTCACCCCTCCACTTT.